Each of the 19 T cell receptor delta chains below was sequenced from the same sample in a study of gamma-delta T cells after stem cell transplantation. TCRdb applied CATT to the RT-PCR reads for clone calling. The top ten clones hold 22% of a sample with a few thousand delta-chain clones, 0.95% to 1.5% of them seen once. The sample consisted of gamma-delta T cells. These receptors were obtained from a human donor. It is not recorded whose cells these are; they may come from a transplant donor.

In this sample, this clone turned up a few times. A read error likely explains this, since a far larger clone differs by one base. Other DNA sequences in this sample translate to the same CDR3. This rearrangement joins TRDV2 to TRDJ3, with TRDD3 matching 8 bases. The CDR3 loop spans 19 amino acids. Germline CDR1 is GEAIGNYY and CDR2 is EKD. CDR3 residues: CACDTPGGVSSWDTRQMFF. The CDR3 bases are TGTGCCTGCGACACACCTGGGGGAGTGAGCTCCTGGGACACCCGACAGATGTTTTTC.

A note on this clone: A far larger clone is one nucleotide away, so this likely arose from a read error. The identical CDR3 is also encoded by other nucleotide sequences in the sample. V usage is TRDV2 and J usage is TRDJ1; 9 bases agree with TRDD3. The CDR3 extends over 20 amino acids. Germline V gene lookup returns CDR1 GEAIGNYY and CDR2 EKD. In DNA form, the CDR3 reads TGTGCCTGTGACACCGTAAGTCCCTTGGGGGATAAAAGGGACACCGATAAGCTCATCTTT. This translates into CACDTVSPLGDKRDTDKLIF.

Only a few counts were recorded for this clone. Only one base separates this from a far larger clonotype, so it likely reflects a read error. Additional DNA sequences in this sample encode the identical CDR3. This sequence joins TRDV2 and TRDJ1; the match to TRDD3 covers 12 bases. The CDR3 totals 18 residues. Germline V gives CDR1 GEAIGNYY, CDR2 EKD. Germline trimming cut 3 bases from V and 1 base from J; bases unmatched to any gene: 11. CDR3 protein: CACDRLVLGDTLTDKLIF. The CDR3 DNA reads as TGTGCCTGTGACCGATTGGTACTGGGGGATACCCTCACCGATAAACTCATCTTT.

This clone has only a few counts. For this DNA, TCRdb reports the protein of a much larger clone, which diverges at residue 4, most likely from a read error; the protein presented here is translated directly from the DNA. The genes are TRDV2 and TRDJ1; 7 bases fit TRDD3. The germline V gene encodes CDR1 GEAIGNYY and CDR2 EKD. This CDR3 comprises 18 residues. The CDR3 spells CACGTVADLSGDRGKLIF. Here the CDR3 DNA reads TGTGCCTGTGGCACCGTTGCGGATTTATCGGGGGATCGGGGTAAACTCATCTTT.

This clone was counted a few times. One base separates it from a far larger clone, so it is likely a read error. The CDR3 spells CAFNCPLPWGIRREYKPIF. The CDR3 DNA reads TGTGCCTTTAATTGTCCCCTACCCTGGGGGATCCGACGTGAGTATAAACCCATCTTT. This chain links TRDV3 with TRDJ1; 9 bases match TRDD3. Germline CDR1 is TVYSNPD and CDR2 is GDNSRS (reference sequence). The CDR3 loop spans 19 amino acids. The full variable domain, in which reference TRDV3 and TRDJ1 provide the parts outside the CDR3, is CDKVTQSSPDQTVASGSEVVLLCTYDTVYSNPDLFWYRIRPDYSFQFVFYGDNSRSEGADFTQGRFSVKHILTQKAFHLVISPVRTEDSATYYCAFNCPLPWGIRREYKPIFGKGTRVTVEP.

This clone was counted ten times or more. A far larger clone is off by one base, so a read error is likely. The chain recombines TRDV2 with TRDJ1, with TRDD3 matching 10 bases. CDR1 is GEAIGNYY and CDR2 is EKD in the germline V gene. This CDR3 region has 16 residues. The CDR3, as DNA: TGTGCCCGTGACGATCTTGGGGGATACCGGGCCGATAAACTCATCTTT. Translated: CARDDLGGYRADKLIF.

As concerns this clone: TCRdb's entry gives the protein of a much larger clone, which mismatches this DNA's translation at residue 3, likely from a read error; the protein reported here is translated from the DNA. This chain connects TRDV2 to TRDJ1, with 12 nucleotides matching TRDD3. The CDR3 consists of 18 residues. CDR1 is GEAIGNYY and CDR2 is EKD in the germline V gene. The CDR3, as DNA: TGTGCCCGTGACCGTTTGGTACTGGGGGATACCCTCACCGATAAACTCATCTTT. Translation: CARDRLVLGDTLTDKLIF.

As for this clone: Given a far larger clone just one base away, this is likely a sequencing read error. The rearrangement links TRDV1 to TRDJ1; TRDD3 matches 11 bases. The V gene's germline CDR1 is TSWWSYY and CDR2 QGS. J gave up 3 bases and V 1 base, and 25 bases lay outside the gene matches. This CDR3 comprises 23 residues. Written as DNA, the CDR3 is TGTGCTCTTGGGGAACGTTGGACCTATTCTGGGGGATACAAACCCTCGTACTCCGATAAACTCATCTTT. Amino acid sequence: CALGERWTYSGGYKPSYSDKLIF.

This clone has only a few counts. A far larger clone lies a single base away; this is likely a read error. Other nucleotide sequences from this sample produce the same CDR3. The rearrangement joins TRDV2 to TRDJ1; 10 bases are shared with TRDD3. The germline CDR1 and CDR2 sequences are GEAIGNYY and EKD. CDR3 size: 17 residues. The CDR3 nucleotides are TGTGCCTGCGACATAATTCAGATGGGGGATACTAAGGCAGAACTCATCTTT. This gives the protein CACDIIQMGDTKAELIF.

This clone has a handful of counts. This sequence is one base from a far larger clone and is likely a read error. Other DNA sequences in this specimen translate into the identical CDR3. The V and J genes are TRDV2 and TRDJ1; 8 bases are shared with TRDD3. CDR3 length equals 20 residues. Germline values: CDR1 GEAIGNYY, CDR2 EKD. CDR3 amino acids: CACDTVYFAKLGGPTDKLIF. The CDR3 DNA reads TGTGCCTGCGACACCGTTTACTTCGCCAAACTGGGGGGCCCAACCGATAAACTCATCTTT.

This clone has more than one count but fewer than ten. A far larger clone is one base from this, pointing to a likely read error. Other DNA sequences in the same sample also yield this CDR3. V usage is TRDV2 and J usage is TRDJ1, with 12 bases aligning to TRDD3. The CDR3 is 20 amino acids. Germline V gene sequence: CDR1 GEAIGNYY, CDR2 EKD. The CDR3 sequence: CACDTLLLGDTPSGTDKLIF. The CDR3 coding sequence is TGTGCCTGCGACACCTTACTACTGGGGGATACCCCTTCGGGAACCGATAAACTCATCTTT.

In the case of this clone: A far larger clone lies a single base away; this is likely a read error. This specimen includes other DNA sequences encoding the same CDR3. V usage is TRDV2 and J usage is TRDJ1, with 13 positions matching TRDD3. After removal of 4 bases from V and 8 bases from J, the junction contained 12 bases not matched to a gene. In germline, CDR1 is GEAIGNYY, CDR2 EKD. This CDR3 region has 16 residues. The CDR3 sequence: CACDALGLGDTEKLIF. CDR3 bases: TGTGCCTGTGATGCCCTGGGACTGGGGGATACGGAAAAACTCATCTTT.

Note on this clone: Translating this DNA gives a protein that differs at residue 3 from the TCRdb one, which belongs to a much larger clone; a read error is likely, and the protein shown is this translation. J is TRDJ1 and V is TRDV2; 10 nucleotides agree with TRDD3. The length of the CDR3 is 16 residues. Germline V CDR1 and CDR2: GEAIGNYY, EKD. CDR3 DNA sequence: TGTGCCCGTGACGCGCTAGTACTGGGGGATTCCGATAAACTCATCTTT. Protein sequence: CARDALVLGDSDKLIF.

With regard to this clone: The likely explanation is a read error, given a far larger clone one base away. Distinct nucleotide sequences in the sample also encode this CDR3. The gene calls are TRDV2 and TRDJ3; TRDD3 is a possible D gene (6 bases). Germline CDR1 reads GEAIGNYY; CDR2 reads EKD. CDR3 length equals 17 residues. The CDR3 nucleotides are TGTGCCTGTGACACTCCTGCCGGGGACTGGGACACCCGGCAGATGTTTTTC. Protein product: CACDTPAGDWDTRQMFF.

This clone appeared a few times. This likely stems from a read error, as it lies one base from a far larger clone. This sample also contains other DNA sequences that code for the same CDR3. The J gene is TRDJ1, the V gene TRDV2; 11 nucleotides agree with TRDD3. The CDR3 length is 16 residues. The germline V gene has CDR1 GEAIGNYY and CDR2 EKD. V lost 1 base, J lost 1 base, and 4 bases stayed unmatched. CDR3 DNA: TGTGCCTGTGACACGCTGGGGGATACCGGCACCGATAAACTCATCTTT. This encodes CACDTLGDTGTDKLIF.

The table lists this clone with a few counts. TCRdb attributes to this sequence the protein of a much larger clone, which differs from the DNA translation at residue 14; a read error is likely, and the protein displayed is translated from the DNA. The rearrangement uses TRDV1 and TRDJ4, with 8 nucleotides matching TRDD3. This CDR3 has 20 residues. Looked up from germline, CDR1 is TSWWSYY and CDR2 is QGS. J lost 5 bases, V lost 4 bases, and 27 bases had no gene match. CDR3 region: CALGGLGFYPALGGTRPLIF. The CDR3 DNA reads as TGTGCTCTTGGGGGCCTTGGTTTTTACCCAGCACTGGGGGGTACCCGGCCCCTGATCTTT.

As concerns this clone: Given a far larger clone just one base away, this is likely a sequencing read error. The chain combines TRDV2 with TRDJ1; TRDD3 matches at 8 bases. Germline V gene lookup returns CDR1 GEAIGNYY and CDR2 EKD. The CDR3 sequence is 13 residues long. V was pared by 9 bases and J by 5 bases, with 10 bases of the junction left unmatched. CDR3 region: CAGVLWGTDKLIF. Here the CDR3 DNA reads TGTGCCGGTGTCCTCTGGGGGACGGATAAACTCATCTTT.

This clone occurred a few times. The protein recorded in TCRdb matches a much larger clone and deviates from this DNA's translation at residue 4, suggesting a read error; the protein here is obtained by translating the DNA. This rearrangement joins TRDV2 to TRDJ1; 10 bases are shared with TRDD3. In germline, CDR1 is GEAIGNYY, CDR2 EKD. CDR3 length: 17 residues. DNA of the CDR3: TGTGCCTGTGGCACCTTGGGGGATACTACCAGCCACGACAAACTCATCTTT. It encodes CACGTLGDTTSHDKLIF.

Regarding this clone: TCRdb's protein for this DNA is that of a much larger clone and differs from the translation at residue 10, likely a read error; the protein shown is the DNA translation. The DNA for the CDR3 is TGTGCCTGTGACACGTCTGGGGGATACGTCCGAAGCTCCTGGGACACCCGACAGATGTTTTTC. It yields the protein CACDTSGGYVRSSWDTRQMFF. The genes are TRDV2 and TRDJ3; 12 positions agree with TRDD3. Germline CDR1 reads GEAIGNYY; CDR2 reads EKD. The CDR3 totals 21 residues. Trimming cost V 1 base and J 0 bases; bases outside gene matches: 9.